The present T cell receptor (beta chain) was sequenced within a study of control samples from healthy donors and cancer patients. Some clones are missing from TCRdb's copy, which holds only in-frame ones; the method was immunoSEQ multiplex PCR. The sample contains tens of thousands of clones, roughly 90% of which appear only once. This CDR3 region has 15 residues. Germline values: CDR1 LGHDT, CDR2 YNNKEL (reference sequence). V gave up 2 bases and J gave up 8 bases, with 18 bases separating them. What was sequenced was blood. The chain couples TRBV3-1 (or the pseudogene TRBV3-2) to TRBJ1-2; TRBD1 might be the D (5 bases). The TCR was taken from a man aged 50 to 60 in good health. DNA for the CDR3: TGTGCCAGCAGCCAAAATGCCCAGGGAATAGGGGGCTACACCTTC. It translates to CASSQNAQGIGGYTF.